This is a list of T cell receptor beta chains from one sample in a study of blood T cell repertoires in COVID-19. Measured with immunoSEQ multiplex PCR; TCRdb has only the in-frame clones, and not every one. The data contain 250,000 to 300,000 clones, roughly 88% of them singletons. Sequencing was carried out using peripheral blood. The receptors shown here come from a woman in her seventies with COVID-19, enrolled during active disease. Each CDR3 is given with its conserved first and last residue. The D gene is left open where the match is weak. Some rows mark clone size as missing; the rest say once, few, many or name a class of expanded clone.

cdr3_aa cdr3_nt d_call v_call clone_size j_call
CASSPYTGSSYEQYF TGCGCCAGCAGCCCATACACAGGGAGCTCCTACGAGCAGTACTTC . TRBV4-1 . TRBJ2-7
CASSPEDRAYGYTF TGTGCCAGCTCACCAGAGGACAGGGCCTATGGCTACACCTTC TRBD1 TRBV18 . TRBJ1-2
CASSLAGRFSGNTIYF TGTGCCAGCAGTTTAGCAGGGCGGTTTTCTGGAAACACCATATATTTT . TRBV28 few TRBJ1-3
CASSLQGRGNTEAFF TGTGCCAGCAGCTTACAGGGGAGGGGGAACACTGAAGCTTTCTTT . TRBV7-3 . TRBJ1-1
CAISVQIERGTQYF TGTGCCATCAGCGTTCAGATCGAACGAGGGACCCAGTACTTC . TRBV10-3 . TRBJ2-5
CASSSGINEKLFF TGTGCCAGCTCTTCAGGGATTAATGAAAAACTGTTTTTT . TRBV18 . TRBJ1-4
CASSGGYEQYF TGTGCCAGCAGTGGAGGATACGAGCAGTACTTC . TRBV2 once TRBJ2-7
CASSSGTSGSYVRETQYF TGTGCTAGCAGCTCCGGGACTAGCGGGAGTTATGTTAGAGAGACCCAGTACTTC TRBD2 TRBV7-7 . TRBJ2-5
CASSLGQNYEQYF TGTGCCAGCAGCCTGGGACAGAACTACGAGCAGTACTTC TRBD1 TRBV7-8 . TRBJ2-7
CASSIRDRNTEAFF TGTGCCAGTAGTATTAGGGACAGAAACACTGAAGCTTTCTTT TRBD1 TRBV19 . TRBJ1-1
CASGNSGRETQYF TGTGCCAGCGGCAATAGCGGGAGGGAGACCCAGTACTTC TRBD2 TRBV11-2 . TRBJ2-5
CASSTGQGDTYEQYF TGTGCCAGTAGTACCGGACAGGGGGACACCTACGAGCAGTACTTC TRBD1 TRBV19 . TRBJ2-7
CASSLRWTGGTEAFF TGTGCCAGCAGCTTAAGGTGGACAGGTGGTACTGAAGCTTTCTTT TRBD1 TRBV7-2 few TRBJ1-1
CASSGQGGNQPQHF TGTGCCAGCAGCGGACAGGGCGGCAATCAGCCCCAGCATTTT TRBD1 TRBV6-5 . TRBJ1-5
CASSLPIWGHEQYF TGTGCCAGCAGTTTACCCATCTGGGGCCACGAGCAGTACTTC . TRBV28 . TRBJ2-7
CASSLDYRDTDTQYF TGTGCCAGCAGCTTGGATTACAGAGACACAGATACGCAGTATTTT . TRBV5-4 . TRBJ2-3
CASRRDLGIDEQFF TGCGCCAGCAGGCGGGATTTGGGGATCGATGAGCAGTTCTTC . TRBV5-1 . TRBJ2-1
CASSLEVGDYEQYF TGTGCCAGCAGCTTGGAAGTCGGGGACTACGAGCAGTACTTC . TRBV5-4 . TRBJ2-7
CASRATSGRTDTQYF TGTGCCAGCAGGGCCACTAGCGGGAGGACAGATACGCAGTATTTT TRBD2 TRBV6-5 . TRBJ2-3
CSVEGMGGEKLFF TGCAGCGTTGAGGGGATGGGGGGTGAAAAACTGTTTTTT . TRBV29-1 once TRBJ1-4
CSVELDLAKNIQYF TGCAGCGTTGAGTTAGATCTAGCCAAAAACATTCAGTACTTC . TRBV29-1 . TRBJ2-4
CSVGLGGGYGYTF TGCAGCGTTGGATTAGGCGGCGGTTATGGCTACACCTTC . TRBV29-1 . TRBJ1-2
CARKDRSSGANVLTF TGTGCCCGCAAGGATCGGAGCTCTGGGGCCAACGTCCTGACTTTC . TRBV9 once TRBJ2-6
CASSLAGLAGETQYF TGTGCCAGCAGCTTGGCTGGTCTAGCGGGAGAGACCCAGTACTTC TRBD2 TRBV5-4 . TRBJ2-5
CATSRVGTGQGLNQPQHF TGTGCCACCAGCAGAGTGGGTACCGGACAGGGACTCAATCAGCCCCAGCATTTT TRBD1 TRBV15 . TRBJ1-5
CASSVDRRETQYF TGTGCCAGCAGCGTGGACAGAAGGGAGACCCAGTACTTC . TRBV2 . TRBJ2-5
CASSLGGEHTDTQYF TGTGCCAGCAGCTTAGGGGGGGAACACACAGATACGCAGTATTTT TRBD2 TRBV7-3 . TRBJ2-3
CAREGGNEQFF TGTGCCCGCGAGGGTGGGAATGAGCAGTTCTTC . TRBV30 . TRBJ2-1
CASKTGAGETQYF TGTGCCAGCAAAACAGGGGCGGGGGAGACCCAGTACTTC . TRBV6-5 . TRBJ2-5
CASSDPGTSGRNEQFF TGTGCCAGCTCCGATCCCGGGACTAGCGGGAGAAATGAGCAGTTCTTC TRBD2 TRBV7-3 . TRBJ2-1
CASISPRGNEKLFF TGTGCCAGCATCTCTCCCAGGGGGAATGAAAAACTGTTTTTT TRBD1 TRBV6-5 . TRBJ1-4
CAWKPPGQGFSPLHF TGTGCCTGGAAACCCCCGGGACAGGGTTTTTCACCCCTCCACTTT TRBD1 TRBV30 once TRBJ1-6